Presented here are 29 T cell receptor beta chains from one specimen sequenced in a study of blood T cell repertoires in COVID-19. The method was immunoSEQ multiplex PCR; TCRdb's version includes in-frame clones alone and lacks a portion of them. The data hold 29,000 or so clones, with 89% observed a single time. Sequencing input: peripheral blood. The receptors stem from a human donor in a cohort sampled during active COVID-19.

CDR3 protein: CASSQEGGDTQYF. In nucleotides, the CDR3 is TGCGCCAGCAGCCAAGAAGGGGGAGATACGCAGTATTTT. The chain combines TRBV4-3 with TRBJ2-3; D possibly corresponds to TRBD1 (6 bases). CDR3 length equals 13 residues. The germline V and J ends were trimmed by 0 bases and 5 bases, with 6 bases remaining between them. CDR1 and CDR2 from the germline V gene are LGHNA and YSLEER.

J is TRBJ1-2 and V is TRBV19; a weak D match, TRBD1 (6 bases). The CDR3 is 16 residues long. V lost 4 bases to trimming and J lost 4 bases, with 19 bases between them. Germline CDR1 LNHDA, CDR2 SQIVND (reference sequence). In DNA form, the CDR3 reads TGTGCCAGTAGTACCTCCTACAGGGAAGGGTCCTATGGCTACACCTTC. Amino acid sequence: CASSTSYREGSYGYTF. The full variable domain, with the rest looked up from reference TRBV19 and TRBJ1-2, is DGGITQSPKYLFRKEGQNVTLSCEQNLNHDAMYWYRQDPGQGLRLIYYSQIVNDFQKGDIAEGYSVSREKKESFPLTVTSAQKNPTAFYLCASSTSYREGSYGYTFGSGTRLTVV.

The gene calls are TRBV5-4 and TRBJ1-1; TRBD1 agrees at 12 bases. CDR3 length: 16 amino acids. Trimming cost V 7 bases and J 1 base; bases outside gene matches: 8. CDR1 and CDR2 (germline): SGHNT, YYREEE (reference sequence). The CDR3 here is CASSSGTGGWNTEAFF. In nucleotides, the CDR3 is TGTGCCAGCTCGTCCGGGACAGGGGGCTGGAACACTGAAGCTTTCTTT.

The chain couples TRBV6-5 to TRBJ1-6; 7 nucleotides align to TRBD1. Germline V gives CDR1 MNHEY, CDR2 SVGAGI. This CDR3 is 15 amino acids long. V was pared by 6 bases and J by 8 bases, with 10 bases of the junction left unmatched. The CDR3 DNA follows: TGTGCCAGCAGCCCCTCCGGGACAGAGCATTCACCCCTCCACTTT. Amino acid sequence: CASSPSGTEHSPLHF.

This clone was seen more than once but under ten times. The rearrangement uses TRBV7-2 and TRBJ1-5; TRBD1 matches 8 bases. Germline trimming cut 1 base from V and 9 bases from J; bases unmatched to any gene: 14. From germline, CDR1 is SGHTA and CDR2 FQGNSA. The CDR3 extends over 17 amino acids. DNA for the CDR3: TGTGCCAGCAGCTTAGGGGGTTCAGGGGGCGCGAAGGGGCCCCAGCATTTT. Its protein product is CASSLGGSGGAKGPQHF.

CDR3: CASSYTYRADTQYF. CDR3 DNA sequence: TGTGCCAGCAGTTACACCTACAGGGCTGATACGCAGTATTTT. The chain uses TRBV6-2 or TRBV6-3 and TRBJ2-3; a possible D gene is TRBD1 (6 bases). The CDR3 has 14 residues. Trimming shortened V by 2 bases and J by 6 bases, and 12 bases separated the two germline ends. Looked up from germline, CDR1 is MNHEY and CDR2 is SVGEGT.

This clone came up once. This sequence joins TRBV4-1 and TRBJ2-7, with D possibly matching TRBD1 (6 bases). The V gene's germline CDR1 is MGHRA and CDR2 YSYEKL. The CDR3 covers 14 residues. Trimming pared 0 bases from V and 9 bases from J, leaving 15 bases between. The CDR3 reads CASSQDTGLSLQYF. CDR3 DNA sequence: TGCGCCAGCAGCCAAGACACAGGGCTTTCGTTGCAGTACTTC.

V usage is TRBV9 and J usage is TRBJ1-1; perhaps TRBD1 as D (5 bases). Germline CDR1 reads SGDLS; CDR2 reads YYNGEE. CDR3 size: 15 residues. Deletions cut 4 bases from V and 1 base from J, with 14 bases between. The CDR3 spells CASSPVGGTNTEAFF. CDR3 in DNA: TGTGCCAGCAGCCCGGTGGGGGGAACGAACACTGAAGCTTTCTTT. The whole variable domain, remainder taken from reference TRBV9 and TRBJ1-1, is DSGVTQTPKHLITATGQRVTLRCSPRSGDLSVYWYQQSLDQGLQFLIQYYNGEERAKGNILERFSAQQFPDLHSELNLSSLELGDSALYFCASSPVGGTNTEAFFGQGTRLTVV.

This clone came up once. CDR3: CASNLERGQSLGGGNQPQHF. The CDR3 DNA reads as TGCGCCAGCAATCTAGAAAGGGGACAGTCTTTAGGCGGCGGCAATCAGCCCCAGCATTTT. The chain recombines TRBV10-1 with TRBJ1-5, with 7 bases lining up with TRBD1. The CDR3 runs 20 residues. Germline assignment: CDR1 WNHNN and CDR2 SYGVQD (reference sequence). After removal of 7 bases from V and 2 bases from J, the junction contained 23 bases not matched to a gene.

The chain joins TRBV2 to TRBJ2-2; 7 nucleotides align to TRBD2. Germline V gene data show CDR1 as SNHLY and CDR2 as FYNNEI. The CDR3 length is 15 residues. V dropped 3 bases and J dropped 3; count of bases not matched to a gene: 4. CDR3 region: CASSEGGGDTGELFF. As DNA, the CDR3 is TGTGCCAGCAGTGAGGGGGGAGGGGACACCGGGGAGCTGTTTTTT.

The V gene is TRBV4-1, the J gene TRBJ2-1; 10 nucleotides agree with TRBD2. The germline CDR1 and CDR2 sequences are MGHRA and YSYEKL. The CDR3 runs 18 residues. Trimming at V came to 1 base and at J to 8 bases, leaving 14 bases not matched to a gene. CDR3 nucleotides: TGCGCCAGCAGCCAAGTGGTCGTCCTAGCGGGGGCCCGGGATGAGCAGTTCTTC. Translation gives CASSQVVVLAGARDEQFF.

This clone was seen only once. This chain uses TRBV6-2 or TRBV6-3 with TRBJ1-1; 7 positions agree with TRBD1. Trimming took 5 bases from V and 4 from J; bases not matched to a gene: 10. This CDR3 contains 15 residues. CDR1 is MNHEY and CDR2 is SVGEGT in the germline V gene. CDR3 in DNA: TGTGCCAGCAGTCTCAGACAGGGTTCGGCCACTGAAGCTTTCTTT. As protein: CASSLRQGSATEAFF.

The CDR3 loop reads CASSLALAGGQEQFF. Here the CDR3 DNA reads TGTGCCAGCAGCTTGGCTCTAGCGGGGGGGCAGGAGCAGTTCTTC. The J gene is TRBJ2-1, the V gene TRBV5-6, with 12 nucleotides matching TRBD2. This CDR3 has 15 amino acids. Trimming removed 0 bases from V and 10 bases from J; junction bases left unmatched: 5. Germline V CDR1 and CDR2: SGHDT, YYEEEE.

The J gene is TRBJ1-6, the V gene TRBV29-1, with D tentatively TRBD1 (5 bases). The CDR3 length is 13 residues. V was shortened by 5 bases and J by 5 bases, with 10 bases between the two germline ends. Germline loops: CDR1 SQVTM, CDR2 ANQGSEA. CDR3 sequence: CSVSDSNNSPLHF. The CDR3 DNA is TGCAGCGTTTCAGACAGCAATAATTCACCCCTCCACTTT.

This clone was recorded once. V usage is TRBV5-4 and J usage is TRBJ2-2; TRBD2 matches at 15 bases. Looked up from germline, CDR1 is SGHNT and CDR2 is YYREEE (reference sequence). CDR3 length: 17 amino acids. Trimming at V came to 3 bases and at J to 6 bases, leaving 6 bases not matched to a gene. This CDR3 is CASSSRTSGGGAGELFF. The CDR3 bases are TGTGCCAGCAGCTCCCGGACTAGCGGGGGGGGAGCCGGGGAGCTGTTTTTT.

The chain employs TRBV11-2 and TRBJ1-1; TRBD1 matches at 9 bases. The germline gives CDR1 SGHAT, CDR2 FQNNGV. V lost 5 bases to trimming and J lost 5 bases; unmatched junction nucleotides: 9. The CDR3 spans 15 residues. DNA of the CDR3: TGTGCCAGCAGCCGAGCTATGACAGGGGGGACTGAAGCTTTCTTT. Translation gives CASSRAMTGGTEAFF.

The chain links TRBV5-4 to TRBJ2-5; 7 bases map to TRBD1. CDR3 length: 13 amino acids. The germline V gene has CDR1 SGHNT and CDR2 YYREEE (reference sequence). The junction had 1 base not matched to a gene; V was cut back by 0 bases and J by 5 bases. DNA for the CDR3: TGTGCCAGCAGCTTGGGACAGGGTGAGACCCAGTACTTC. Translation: CASSLGQGETQYF. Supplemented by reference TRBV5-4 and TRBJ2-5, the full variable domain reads ETGVTQSPTHLIKTRGQQVTLRCSSQSGHNTVSWYQQALGQGPQFIFQYYREEENGRGNFPPRFSGLQFPNYSSELNVNALELDDSALYLCASSLGQGETQYFGPGTRLLVL.

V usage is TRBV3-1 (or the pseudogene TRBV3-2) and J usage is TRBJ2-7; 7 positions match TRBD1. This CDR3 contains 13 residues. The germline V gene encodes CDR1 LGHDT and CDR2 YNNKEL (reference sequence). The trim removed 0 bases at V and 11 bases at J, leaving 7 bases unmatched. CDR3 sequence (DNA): TGTGCCAGCAGCCAAGACGGGACAGCAGCGGAGTACTTC. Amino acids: CASSQDGTAAEYF.

This CDR3 reads CSVAPPGGYTF. The CDR3, as DNA: TGCAGCGTTGCCCCACCCGGTGGCTACACCTTC. The rearrangement links TRBV29-1 to TRBJ1-2; D is unclear. The V gene's germline CDR1 is SQVTM and CDR2 ANQGSEA. V gave up 4 bases and J gave up 7 bases, with 10 bases separating them. This CDR3 is built from 11 residues.

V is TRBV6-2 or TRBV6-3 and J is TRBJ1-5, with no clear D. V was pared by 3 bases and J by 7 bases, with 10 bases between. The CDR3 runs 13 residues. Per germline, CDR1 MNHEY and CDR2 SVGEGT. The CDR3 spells CASSYEQRQPQHF. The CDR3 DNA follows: TGTGCCAGCAGTTATGAACAAAGACAGCCCCAGCATTTT.

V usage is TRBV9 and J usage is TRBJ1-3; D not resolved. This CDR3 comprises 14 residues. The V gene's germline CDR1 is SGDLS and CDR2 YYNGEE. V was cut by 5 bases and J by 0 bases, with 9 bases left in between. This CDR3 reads CASSGGYSGNTIYF. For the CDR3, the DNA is TGTGCCAGCAGTGGAGGGTACTCTGGAAACACCATATATTTT. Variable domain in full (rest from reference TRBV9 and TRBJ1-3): DSGVTQTPKHLITATGQRVTLRCSPRSGDLSVYWYQQSLDQGLQFLIQYYNGEERAKGNILERFSAQQFPDLHSELNLSSLELGDSALYFCASSGGYSGNTIYFGEGSWLTVV.

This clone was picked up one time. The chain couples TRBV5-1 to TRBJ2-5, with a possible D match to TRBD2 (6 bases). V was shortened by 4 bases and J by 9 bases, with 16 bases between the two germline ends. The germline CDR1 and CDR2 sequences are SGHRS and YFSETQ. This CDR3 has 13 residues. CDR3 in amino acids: CASSLEGGRAQYF. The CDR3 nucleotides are TGCGCCAGCAGCCTGGAGGGTGGCAGGGCCCAGTACTTC. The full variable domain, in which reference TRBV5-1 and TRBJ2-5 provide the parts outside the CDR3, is KAGVTQTPRYLIKTRGQQVTLSCSPISGHRSVSWYQQTPGQGLQFLFEYFSETQRNKGNFPGRFSGRQFSNSRSEMNVSTLELGDSALYLCASSLEGGRAQYFGPGTRLLVL.

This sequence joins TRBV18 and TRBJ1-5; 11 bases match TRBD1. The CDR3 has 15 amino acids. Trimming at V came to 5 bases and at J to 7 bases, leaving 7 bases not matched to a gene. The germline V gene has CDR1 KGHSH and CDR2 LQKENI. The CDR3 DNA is TGTGCCAGCTCATCCGGGACAGGGGGATTACAGCCCCAGCATTTT. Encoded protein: CASSSGTGGLQPQHF.

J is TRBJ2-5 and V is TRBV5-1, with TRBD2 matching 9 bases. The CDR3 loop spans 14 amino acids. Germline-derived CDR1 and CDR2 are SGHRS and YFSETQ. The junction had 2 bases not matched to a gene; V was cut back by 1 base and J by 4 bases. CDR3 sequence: CASSLYSGGETQYF. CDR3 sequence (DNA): TGCGCCAGCAGCTTGTATAGCGGGGGAGAGACCCAGTACTTC.

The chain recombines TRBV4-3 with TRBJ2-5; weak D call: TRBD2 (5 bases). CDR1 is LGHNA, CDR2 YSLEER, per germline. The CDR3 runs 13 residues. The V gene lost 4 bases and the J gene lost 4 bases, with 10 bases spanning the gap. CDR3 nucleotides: TGCGCCAGCAGCCGACGAGGGATAGAGACCCAGTACTTC. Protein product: CASSRRGIETQYF.

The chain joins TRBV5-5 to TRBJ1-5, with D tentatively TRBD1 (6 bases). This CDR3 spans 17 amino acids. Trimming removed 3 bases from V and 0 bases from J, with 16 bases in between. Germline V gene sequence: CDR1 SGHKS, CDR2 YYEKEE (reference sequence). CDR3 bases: TGTGCCAGCAGCTCTACTCAGGGGTTGGTTAGCAATCAGCCCCAGCATTTT. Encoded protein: CASSSTQGLVSNQPQHF.

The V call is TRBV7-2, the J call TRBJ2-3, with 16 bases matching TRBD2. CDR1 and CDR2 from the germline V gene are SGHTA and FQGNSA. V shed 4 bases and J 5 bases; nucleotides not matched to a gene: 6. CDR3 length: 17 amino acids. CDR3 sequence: CASSSGLAGGLGDTQYF. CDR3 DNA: TGTGCCAGCAGCTCGGGACTAGCGGGGGGGCTGGGAGATACGCAGTATTTT.

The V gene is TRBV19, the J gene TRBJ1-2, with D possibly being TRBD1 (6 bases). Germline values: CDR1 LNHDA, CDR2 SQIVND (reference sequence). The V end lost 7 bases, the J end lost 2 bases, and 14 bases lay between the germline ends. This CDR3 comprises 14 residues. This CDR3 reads CASNIPGVNYGYTF. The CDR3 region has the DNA TGTGCCAGTAATATTCCAGGGGTCAACTATGGCTACACCTTC.

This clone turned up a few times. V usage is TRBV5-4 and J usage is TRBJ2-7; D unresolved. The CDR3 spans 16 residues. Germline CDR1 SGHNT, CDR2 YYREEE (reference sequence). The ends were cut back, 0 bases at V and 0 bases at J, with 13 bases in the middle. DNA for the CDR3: TGTGCCAGCAGCTTGGGTATGGGCCAGAGCTCCTACGAGCAGTACTTC. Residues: CASSLGMGQSSYEQYF. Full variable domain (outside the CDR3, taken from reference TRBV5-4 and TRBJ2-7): ETGVTQSPTHLIKTRGQQVTLRCSSQSGHNTVSWYQQALGQGPQFIFQYYREEENGRGNFPPRFSGLQFPNYSSELNVNALELDDSALYLCASSLGMGQSSYEQYFGPGTRLTVT.